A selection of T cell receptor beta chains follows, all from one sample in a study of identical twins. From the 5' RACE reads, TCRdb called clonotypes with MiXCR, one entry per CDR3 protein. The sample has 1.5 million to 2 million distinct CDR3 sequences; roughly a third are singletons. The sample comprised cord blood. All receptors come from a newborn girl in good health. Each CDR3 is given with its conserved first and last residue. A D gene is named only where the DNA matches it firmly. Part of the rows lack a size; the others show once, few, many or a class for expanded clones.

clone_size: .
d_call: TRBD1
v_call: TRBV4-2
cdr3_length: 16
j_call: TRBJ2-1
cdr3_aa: CAGSQDLGTGSNEQFF
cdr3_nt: TGTGCCGGCAGCCAAGACCTTGGGACAGGCTCTAATGAGCAGTTCTTC

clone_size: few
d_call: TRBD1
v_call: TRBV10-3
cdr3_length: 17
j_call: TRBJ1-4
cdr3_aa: CAISEAKTGTTNEKLFF
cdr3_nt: TGTGCCATCAGTGAGGCCAAGACAGGGACAACTAATGAAAAACTGTTTTTT

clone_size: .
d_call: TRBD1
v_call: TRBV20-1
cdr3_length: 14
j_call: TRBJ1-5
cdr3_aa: CSARGTGANQPQHF
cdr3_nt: TGCAGTGCTAGAGGGACAGGAGCCAATCAGCCCCAGCATTTT

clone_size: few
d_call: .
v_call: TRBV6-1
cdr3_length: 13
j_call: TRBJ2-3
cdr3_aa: CASKDLTRDTQYF
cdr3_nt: TGTGCCAGCAAGGACCTAACTAGGGATACGCAGTATTTT

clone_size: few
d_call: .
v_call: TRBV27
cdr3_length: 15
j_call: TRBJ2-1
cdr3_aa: CASSFIGDWGNEQFF
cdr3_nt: TGTGCCAGCAGTTTCATTGGGGACTGGGGGAATGAGCAGTTCTTC

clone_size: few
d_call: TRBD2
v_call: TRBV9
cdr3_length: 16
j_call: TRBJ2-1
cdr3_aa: CASSVGGLGPSLEQFF
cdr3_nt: TGTGCCAGCAGCGTAGGGGGACTAGGGCCCTCGCTAGAGCAGTTCTTC

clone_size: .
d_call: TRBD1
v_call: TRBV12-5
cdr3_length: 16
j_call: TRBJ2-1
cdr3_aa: CASGFIGTGNYNEQFF
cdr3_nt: TGTGCTAGTGGTTTCATAGGGACAGGGAACTACAATGAGCAGTTCTTC

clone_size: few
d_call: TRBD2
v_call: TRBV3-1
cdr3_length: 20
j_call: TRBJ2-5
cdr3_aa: CASSQEVWTSGQWDQETQYF
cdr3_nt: TGTGCCAGCAGCCAAGAAGTATGGACTAGCGGGCAGTGGGATCAAGAGACCCAGTACTTC

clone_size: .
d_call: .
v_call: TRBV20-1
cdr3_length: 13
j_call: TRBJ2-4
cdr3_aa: CSASTTSEDIQYF
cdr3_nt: TGCAGTGCCTCGACTACCAGCGAGGACATTCAGTACTTC

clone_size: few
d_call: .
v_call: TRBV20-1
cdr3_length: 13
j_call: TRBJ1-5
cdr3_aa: CSANDPFNQPQHF
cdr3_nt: TGCAGTGCTAACGATCCGTTCAATCAGCCCCAGCATTTT

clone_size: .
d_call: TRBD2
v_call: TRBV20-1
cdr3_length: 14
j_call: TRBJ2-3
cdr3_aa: CSASPTSSPDTQYF
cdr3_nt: TGCAGTGCTTCCCCGACTAGCTCCCCAGATACGCAGTATTTT

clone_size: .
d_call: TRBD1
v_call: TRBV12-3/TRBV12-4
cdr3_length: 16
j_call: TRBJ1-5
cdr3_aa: CASSPGTVDSNQPQHF
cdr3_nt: TGTGCCAGCAGCCCCGGGACAGTCGATAGCAATCAGCCCCAGCATTTT

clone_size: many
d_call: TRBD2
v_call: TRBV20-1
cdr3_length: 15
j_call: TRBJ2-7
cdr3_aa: CSARAKGLGSYEQYF
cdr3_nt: TGCAGTGCTAGGGCGAAGGGACTAGGATCCTACGAGCAGTACTTC

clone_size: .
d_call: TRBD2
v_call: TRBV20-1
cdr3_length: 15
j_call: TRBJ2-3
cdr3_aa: CSARKLAGPPDTQYF
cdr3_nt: TGCAGTGCTCGCAAACTAGCGGGTCCCCCAGATACGCAGTATTTT

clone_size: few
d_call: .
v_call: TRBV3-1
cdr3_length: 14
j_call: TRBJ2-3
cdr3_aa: CASSQVKGADTQYF
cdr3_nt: TGTGCCAGCAGCCAAGTAAAAGGGGCAGATACGCAGTATTTT

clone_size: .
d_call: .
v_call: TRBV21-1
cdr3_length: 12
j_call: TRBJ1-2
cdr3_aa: CASSNSGDGYTF
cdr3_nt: TGTGCCAGCAGCAACTCAGGGGATGGCTACACCTTC

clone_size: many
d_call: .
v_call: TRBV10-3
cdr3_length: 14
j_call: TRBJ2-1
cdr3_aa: CAISPRDTYNEQFF
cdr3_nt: TGTGCCATCAGCCCCCGGGACACCTACAATGAGCAGTTCTTC

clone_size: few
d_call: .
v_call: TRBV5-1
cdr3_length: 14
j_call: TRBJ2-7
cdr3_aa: CASSFGRGDYEQYF
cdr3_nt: TGCGCCAGCAGCTTTGGCAGGGGAGACTACGAGCAGTACTTC

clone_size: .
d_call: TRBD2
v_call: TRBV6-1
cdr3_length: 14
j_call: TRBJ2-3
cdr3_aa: CASRIAGEADTQYF
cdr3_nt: TGTGCCAGCAGGATAGCGGGAGAGGCAGATACGCAGTATTTT

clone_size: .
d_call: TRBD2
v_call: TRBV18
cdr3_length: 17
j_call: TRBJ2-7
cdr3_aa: CASSPPIGTSRARTQYF
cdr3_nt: TGTGCCAGCTCACCACCGATTGGGACTAGCCGAGCAAGAACCCAGTACTTC

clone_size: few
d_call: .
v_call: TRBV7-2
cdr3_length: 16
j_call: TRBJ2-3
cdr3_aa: CASSLSGLARTDTQYF
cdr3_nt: TGTGCCAGCAGCTTAAGTGGGCTAGCGCGCACAGATACGCAGTATTTT

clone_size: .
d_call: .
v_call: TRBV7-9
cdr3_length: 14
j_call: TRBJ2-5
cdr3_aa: CASSGRMYQETQYF
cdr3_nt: TGTGCCAGCAGCGGGAGGATGTACCAAGAGACCCAGTACTTC

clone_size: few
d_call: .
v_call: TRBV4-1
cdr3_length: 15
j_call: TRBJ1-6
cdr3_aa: CASSHLSGDGSPLHF
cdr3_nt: TGCGCCAGCAGCCACCTCTCAGGGGACGGTTCACCCCTCCACTTT

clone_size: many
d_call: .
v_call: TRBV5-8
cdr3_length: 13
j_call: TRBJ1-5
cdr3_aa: CASSLWVDQPQHF
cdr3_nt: TGTGCCAGCAGCCTTTGGGTGGACCAGCCCCAGCATTTT

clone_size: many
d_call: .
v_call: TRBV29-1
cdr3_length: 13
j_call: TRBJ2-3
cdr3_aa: CSVGTFGEDTQYF
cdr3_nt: TGCAGCGTTGGAACTTTCGGGGAAGATACGCAGTATTTT

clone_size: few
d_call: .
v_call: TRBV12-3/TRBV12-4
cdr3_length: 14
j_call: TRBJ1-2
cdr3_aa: CASSLRRALYGYTF
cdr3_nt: TGTGCCAGCAGTTTAAGGCGGGCGCTCTATGGCTACACCTTC

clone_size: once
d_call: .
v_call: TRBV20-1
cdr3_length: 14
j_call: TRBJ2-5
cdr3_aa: CSATRLGRQETQYF
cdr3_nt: TGCAGTGCGACCCGACTAGGTCGACAAGAGACCCAGTACTTC

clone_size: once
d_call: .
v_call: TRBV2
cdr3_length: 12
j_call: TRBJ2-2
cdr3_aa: CARGPGPGELFF
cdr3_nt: TGTGCCAGGGGCCCAGGGCCCGGGGAGCTGTTTTTT

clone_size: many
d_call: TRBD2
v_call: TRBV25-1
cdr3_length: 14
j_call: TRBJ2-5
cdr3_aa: CASSGTSGRETQYF
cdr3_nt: TGTGCCAGCAGTGGGACTAGCGGGAGAGAGACCCAGTACTTC

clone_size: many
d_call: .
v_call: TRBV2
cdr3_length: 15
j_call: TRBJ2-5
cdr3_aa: CASSVGSVLLETQYF
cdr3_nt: TGTGCCAGCAGTGTCGGCAGCGTATTATTAGAGACCCAGTACTTC

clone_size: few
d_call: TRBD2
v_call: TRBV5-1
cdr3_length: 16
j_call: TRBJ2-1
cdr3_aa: CASRTHTSGGDNEQFF
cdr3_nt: TGCGCCAGCAGGACCCATACTAGCGGGGGGGACAATGAGCAGTTCTTC

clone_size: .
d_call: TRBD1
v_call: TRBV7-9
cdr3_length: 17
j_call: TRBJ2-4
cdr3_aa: CASSSVKTGGGENIQYF
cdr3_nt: TGTGCCAGCAGCTCGGTGAAAACAGGGGGCGGCGAAAACATTCAGTACTTC

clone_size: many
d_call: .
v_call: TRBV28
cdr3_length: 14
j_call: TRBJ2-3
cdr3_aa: CASSLLASTDTQYF
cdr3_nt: TGTGCCAGCAGTTTACTAGCTAGCACAGATACGCAGTATTTT

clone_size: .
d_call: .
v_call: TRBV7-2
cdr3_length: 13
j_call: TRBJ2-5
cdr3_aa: CASSLAAISEQYF
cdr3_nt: TGTGCCAGCAGCTTAGCGGCTATCTCCGAGCAGTACTTT

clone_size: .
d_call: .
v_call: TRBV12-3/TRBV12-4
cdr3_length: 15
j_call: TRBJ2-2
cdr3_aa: CASRGGPTNTGELFF
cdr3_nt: TGTGCCAGCAGGGGCGGACCCACGAACACCGGGGAGCTGTTTTTT

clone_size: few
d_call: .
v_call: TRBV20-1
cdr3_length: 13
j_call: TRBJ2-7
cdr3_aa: CSARGPLLTEQYF
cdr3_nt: TGCAGTGCTAGAGGACCCCTTTTGACTGAGCAGTACTTC

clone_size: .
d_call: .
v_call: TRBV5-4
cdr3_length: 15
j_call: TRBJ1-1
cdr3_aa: CASSLGGDRNTEAFF
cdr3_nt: TGTGCCAGCAGCTTGGGGGGCGACAGGAACACTGAAGCTTTCTTT

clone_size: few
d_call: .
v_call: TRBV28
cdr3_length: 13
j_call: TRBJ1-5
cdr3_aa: CASSQGFNQPQHF
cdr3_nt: TGTGCCAGCAGTCAGGGTTTCAATCAGCCCCAGCATTTT

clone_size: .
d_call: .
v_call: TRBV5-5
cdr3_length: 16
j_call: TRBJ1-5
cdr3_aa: CASSRQVSYSNQPQHF
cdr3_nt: TGTGCCAGCAGCCGACAGGTTTCTTATAGCAATCAGCCCCAGCATTTT

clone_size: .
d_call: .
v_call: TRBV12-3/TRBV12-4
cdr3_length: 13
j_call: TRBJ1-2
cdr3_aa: CASSPGGVGGYTF
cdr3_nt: TGTGCCAGCAGCCCTGGCGGGGTAGGAGGCTACACCTTC

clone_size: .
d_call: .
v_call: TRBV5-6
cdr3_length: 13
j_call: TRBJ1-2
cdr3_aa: CASSLITAYGYTF
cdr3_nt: TGTGCCAGCAGCTTGATAACTGCCTATGGCTACACCTTC

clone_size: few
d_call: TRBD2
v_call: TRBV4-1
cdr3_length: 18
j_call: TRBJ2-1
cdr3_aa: CASSVGLAGGGVYNEQFF
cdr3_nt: TGCGCCAGCAGTGTCGGACTAGCGGGAGGGGGGGTCTACAATGAGCAGTTCTTC

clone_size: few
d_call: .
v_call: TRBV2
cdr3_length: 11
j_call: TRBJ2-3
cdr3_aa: CASLIADTQYF
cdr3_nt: TGTGCCAGCCTCATTGCGGATACGCAGTATTTT

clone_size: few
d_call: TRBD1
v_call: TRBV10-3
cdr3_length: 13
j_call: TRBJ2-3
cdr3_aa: CALSGGLTDTQYF
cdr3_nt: TGTGCCCTATCAGGGGGCCTCACAGATACGCAGTATTTT

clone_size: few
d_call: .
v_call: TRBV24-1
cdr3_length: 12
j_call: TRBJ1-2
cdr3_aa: CATSDTGIGYTF
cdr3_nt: TGTGCCACCAGTGATACAGGGATCGGCTACACCTTC

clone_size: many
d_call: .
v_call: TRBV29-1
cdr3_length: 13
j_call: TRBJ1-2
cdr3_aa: CSVDDRFNYGYTF
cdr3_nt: TGCAGCGTTGATGACAGATTTAACTATGGCTACACCTTC